This is a list of T cell receptor beta chains from one sample in a study of response to subunit inactivated influenza vaccine. From the RT-PCR reads, TCRdb called clonotypes with MiXCR, one entry per CDR3 protein. Found here are 500,000 to 600,000 distinct CDR3 sequences, less than 15% of them singletons; the top ten hold more than 9.5%. This specimen was PBMCs from blood, taken about 13 days after vaccination. These receptors originate from a man aged 45-65 years who received an inactivated influenza vaccine. The CDR3 runs from the conserved cysteine through the conserved F or W. The order of the fields is V gene, J gene, clone size, CDR3 protein. Expanded clones are given a class, and other clones once, few, many or no size at all.

V gene: TRBV6-5; J gene: TRBJ2-2; clone size: few; CDR3 protein: CASSYSSSLAGELFF
V gene: TRBV20-1; J gene: TRBJ2-3; clone size: few; CDR3 protein: CSAPTGTSTDTQYF
V gene: TRBV12-3/TRBV12-4; J gene: TRBJ1-5; clone size: .; CDR3 protein: CASSLVRQSAYSNQPQHF
V gene: TRBV20-1; J gene: TRBJ2-1; clone size: .; CDR3 protein: CSARDRLTGFTYNEQFF
V gene: TRBV6-5; J gene: TRBJ2-7; clone size: .; CDR3 protein: CASSNRDRVQYF
V gene: TRBV5-1; J gene: TRBJ1-1; clone size: .; CDR3 protein: CASSLEGLQSSEAFF
V gene: TRBV12-3/TRBV12-4; J gene: TRBJ1-1; clone size: few; CDR3 protein: CASSETGAHREAFF
V gene: TRBV7-2; J gene: TRBJ2-3; clone size: .; CDR3 protein: CASSFPSPDTQYF
V gene: TRBV11-2; J gene: TRBJ2-1; clone size: .; CDR3 protein: CASSTDGTSGGLSYNEQFF
V gene: TRBV7-9; J gene: TRBJ2-1; clone size: few; CDR3 protein: CASSLTSGRAGEQFF
V gene: TRBV21-1; J gene: TRBJ2-7; clone size: .; CDR3 protein: CASSKKWGLVGSYEQYF
V gene: TRBV5-1; J gene: TRBJ2-5; clone size: few; CDR3 protein: CASSLARGLAGETQYF
V gene: TRBV6-1; J gene: TRBJ2-1; clone size: .; CDR3 protein: CASSQLRSQNNEQFF